The next 12 T cell receptor beta chains were all read from a single sample in a study of blood T cell repertoires in COVID-19. Sequencing used immunoSEQ multiplex PCR; TCRdb keeps in-frame clones, though not all of them. The sample lists around 150,000 clones, roughly 80% occurring once. Sequencing was done on a sample of PBMCs or T cells enriched from blood (not recorded which). The receptors were sampled from a woman aged 40 to 55 who had recovered from COVID-19.

V and J are TRBV19 and TRBJ1-3; no firm D call. CDR3 size: 15 residues. CDR1 is LNHDA and CDR2 is SQIVND in the germline V gene (reference sequence). Trimming left V 7 bases short and J 0 bases short, with 13 bases between. The DNA for the CDR3 is TGTGCCAGTAAGGAGGACTTCGGCTCTGGAAACACCATATATTTT. It codes for CASKEDFGSGNTIYF.

J is TRBJ2-1 and V is TRBV19; 10 nucleotides align to TRBD2. The CDR3 length is 19 residues. CDR1 and CDR2 (germline): LNHDA, SQIVND (reference sequence). Losses at the gene ends were 7 bases for V and 4 bases for J; bases not matched to a gene: 19. The CDR3 DNA is TGTGCCAGTACCCTACTTTTCGGGGCTAGCGGGGGTGGATACAATGAGCAGTTCTTC. Encoded protein: CASTLLFGASGGGYNEQFF.

The chain links TRBV5-1 to TRBJ1-5; 8 nucleotides line up with TRBD1. This CDR3 region has 15 residues. V shed 6 bases, J shed 6 bases, and the junction held 11 bases outside the gene matches. Germline assignment: CDR1 SGHRS and CDR2 YFSETQ. The CDR3, as DNA: TGCGCCAGCAAACTGAGGACAGGGTCAGGTCAGCCCCAGCATTTT. Translation gives CASKLRTGSGQPQHF. Full variable domain (remainder filled in from reference TRBV5-1 and TRBJ1-5): KAGVTQTPRYLIKTRGQQVTLSCSPISGHRSVSWYQQTPGQGLQFLFEYFSETQRNKGNFPGRFSGRQFSNSRSEMNVSTLELGDSALYLCASKLRTGSGQPQHFGDGTRLSIL.

The chain is built from TRBV19 and TRBJ1-5; D is unresolved. Germline V gene lookup returns CDR1 LNHDA and CDR2 SQIVND (reference sequence). V was pared by 3 bases and J by 1 base, with 7 bases between. CDR3 length: 14 residues. CDR3 DNA sequence: TGTGCCAGTAGTATGCCGGTGAGCAATCAGCCCCAGCATTTT. Residues: CASSMPVSNQPQHF.

This clone was counted only a few times. V gene TRBV7-8 combines with J gene TRBJ1-3; TRBD1 aligns across 7 bases. CDR3 length equals 16 residues. With 5 bases clipped from V and 3 bases from J, the junction kept 10 bases outside the gene matches. Germline CDR1 and CDR2: SGHVS and FQNEAQ. The CDR3 region has the DNA TGTGCCAGCAGCCAGGGAGGACAGGCTTTTGGAAACACCATATATTTT. Translated, it gives CASSQGGQAFGNTIYF.

This chain joins TRBV19 and TRBJ2-3, with a possible D match to TRBD2 (6 bases). The V end was cut by 3 bases, the J end by 10 bases, with 23 bases between. Germline V gene sequence: CDR1 LNHDA, CDR2 SQIVND (reference sequence). The CDR3 contains 16 residues. DNA of the CDR3: TGTGCCAGTAGTATTCGACCCGGGACTGCGGGGATATCGCAGTATTTT. Translation gives CASSIRPGTAGISQYF.

This sequence joins TRBV3-1 (or the pseudogene TRBV3-2) and TRBJ2-5; 9 nucleotides align to TRBD2. Germline CDR1 reads LGHDT; CDR2 reads YNNKEL (reference sequence). V lost 5 bases to trimming and J lost 5 bases; unmatched junction nucleotides: 12. The CDR3 is made up of 16 amino acids. CDR3 sequence: CASSGREGLFMETQYF. In nucleotides, the CDR3 is TGTGCCAGCAGCGGGCGGGAGGGCCTTTTTATGGAGACCCAGTACTTC.

The chain uses TRBV5-1 and TRBJ1-3, with D uncertain. Germline values: CDR1 SGHRS, CDR2 YFSETQ. The length of the CDR3 is 14 residues. The ends were cut back, 0 bases at V and 7 bases at J, with 11 bases in the middle. CDR3 loop: CASSLAVNENTIYF. In DNA form, the CDR3 reads TGCGCCAGCAGCTTGGCCGTAAACGAGAACACCATATATTTT.

The chain combines TRBV27 with TRBJ1-1; D not resolved. The CDR3 consists of 14 residues. V was cut by 0 bases and J by 4 bases, with 9 bases left in between. Per the germline V gene, CDR1 is MNHEY and CDR2 is SMNVEV (reference sequence). The CDR3 bases are TGTGCCAGCAGTTTATCGGGCGTGGGCACTGAAGCTTTCTTT. It codes for CASSLSGVGTEAFF.

The rearrangement links TRBV5-8 to TRBJ1-3; 7 bases map to TRBD1. The junction had 1 base not matched to a gene; V was cut back by 0 bases and J by 4 bases. Germline CDR1 is SGHTS and CDR2 is YDEGEE. The CDR3 length is 14 residues. CDR3 nucleotide sequence: TGTGCCAGCAGCTTGGGACAGGGAGGAAACACCATATATTTT. The encoded protein is CASSLGQGGNTIYF.

The rearrangement links TRBV9 to TRBJ2-3; TRBD2 matches 10 bases. Germline lookup yields CDR1 SGDLS and CDR2 YYNGEE. Trimming cost V 2 bases and J 0 bases; bases outside gene matches: 6. CDR3 size: 17 residues. As DNA, the CDR3 is TGTGCCAGCAGCGTTCAGGCTAGCGGGGGAAGCACAGATACGCAGTATTTT. Its translation: CASSVQASGGSTDTQYF. Based on the CDR3 plus reference TRBV9 and TRBJ2-3, the full variable domain is DSGVTQTPKHLITATGQRVTLRCSPRSGDLSVYWYQQSLDQGLQFLIQYYNGEERAKGNILERFSAQQFPDLHSELNLSSLELGDSALYFCASSVQASGGSTDTQYFGPGTRLTVL.

The rearrangement joins TRBV5-1 to TRBJ2-1; TRBD2 agrees at 7 bases. CDR3 length: 16 residues. CDR1 is SGHRS and CDR2 is YFSETQ in the germline V gene. Germline trimming cut 0 bases from V and 6 bases from J; bases unmatched to any gene: 9. For the CDR3, the DNA is TGCGCCAGCAGCTTGGGGCAAACGGGAGGTATCAATGAGCAGTTCTTC. Encoded protein: CASSLGQTGGINEQFF.